This TCR beta chain was observed in a study of blood T cell repertoires in COVID-19. About the research overall: Material from acute and convalescent COVID-19 was sourced from the United States, Italy and Spain.

Cohorts were based on clinical histories the participants reported. The table came from immunoSEQ multiplex PCR; TCRdb's copy has only in-frame clones and leaves some out. The sample carries roughly 130,000 clones, roughly 84% recorded once. CDR3 size: 16 residues. The V gene's germline CDR1 is MDHEN and CDR2 SYDVKM. V was clipped by 6 bases and J by 6 bases, with 21 bases between them. This clonotype originated in a woman aged 25 to 39 who had recovered from COVID-19. The chain links TRBV28 to TRBJ1-5, with unresolved D. Sequenced input: PBMCs or T cells enriched from blood (not recorded which). CDR3 amino acids: CASRPSLMVNGQPQHF. The CDR3 nucleotides are TGTGCCAGCAGGCCCTCTTTGATGGTGAACGGTCAGCCCCAGCATTTT.